This T cell receptor beta chain was identified during a study of blood T cell repertoires in COVID-19. As for the study in general: Some COVID-19 samples were acute and others convalescent; all came from the United States, Italy and Spain. The analysed material was cDNA or gDNA that came from T cells, B-cell-depleted T cells, or PBMCs.

In the authors' workflow: Counts of nucleated cells, estimated from reference gene primer amplification, were obtained. Profiling relied on immunoSEQ multiplex PCR, and the TCRdb table lists in-frame clones only, not all of them. Clone size and V and J calls were adopted from that table, with D and trimming inferred from the DNA. Among 180,000 or so clones listed, approximately 86% were seen once. Trimming stripped 6 bases from V and 2 bases from J, with 14 bases between. Germline V gene lookup returns CDR1 LNHDA and CDR2 SQIVND (reference sequence). CDR3 size: 15 residues. The sequence derives from a woman aged 80 or over in a cohort sampled during active or convalescent COVID-19. This chain links TRBV19 with TRBJ1-5, with D uncertain. The material sequenced was peripheral blood. The CDR3 DNA reads TGTGCCAGTAGAAGAGGGCCTAGGGGCAATCAGCCCCAGCATTTT. Translation gives CASRRGPRGNQPQHF.